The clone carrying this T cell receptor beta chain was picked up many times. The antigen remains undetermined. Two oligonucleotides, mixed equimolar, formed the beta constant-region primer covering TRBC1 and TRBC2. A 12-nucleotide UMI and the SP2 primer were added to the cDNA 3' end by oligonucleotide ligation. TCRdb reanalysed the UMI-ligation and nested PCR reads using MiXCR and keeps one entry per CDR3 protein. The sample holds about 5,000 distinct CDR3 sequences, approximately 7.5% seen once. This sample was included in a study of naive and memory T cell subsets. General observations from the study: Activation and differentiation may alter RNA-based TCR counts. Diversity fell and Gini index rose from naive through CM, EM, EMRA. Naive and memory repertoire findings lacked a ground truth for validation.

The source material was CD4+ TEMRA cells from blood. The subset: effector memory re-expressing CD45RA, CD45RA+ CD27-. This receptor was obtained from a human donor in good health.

The CDR3 here is CASSLVAGGPQEQYF. The DNA of the CDR3 is TGTGCCAGCAGCTTGGTAGCGGGAGGGCCTCAAGAGCAGTACTTC. The chain has TRBV7-2 and TRBJ2-7, with TRBD2 identical over 11 bases. The CDR3 totals 15 residues. CDR1 and CDR2 from the germline V gene are SGHTA and FQGNSA. The V and J ends lost 3 bases and 7 bases, in that order; junction bases with no gene match: 8.